These T cell receptor beta chains were read from a single sample in a study of tumor-infiltrating lymphocytes in oesophageal squamous cell carcinoma. TCRdb processed the PCR reads anew with MiXCR; each CDR3 protein has one entry. The sample has roughly 9,700 distinct CDR3 sequences, roughly 63% seen once. Material for sequencing was esophageal tumor tissue. Receptors were obtained from a female donor with esophageal squamous cell carcinoma. Each CDR3 is given with its conserved first and last residue. The order of the fields is J gene, V gene, D gene, CDR3 protein. D genes are given only for firm matches.

J gene: NA
V gene: TRBV6-8
D gene: NA
CDR3 protein: CASSSRGTNQETQYF

J gene: TRBJ2-3
V gene: TRBV5-8
D gene: TRBD2
CDR3 protein: CASSFISGGDNTDTQYF

J gene: TRBJ2-5
V gene: TRBV6-8
D gene: NA
CDR3 protein: CASSYSPETQYF

J gene: TRBJ2-3
V gene: TRBV11-1
D gene: NA
CDR3 protein: CASSLFASPSGTDTQYF

J gene: NA
V gene: TRBV6-8
D gene: NA
CDR3 protein: CASSLGTYEQYF

J gene: TRBJ1-1
V gene: TRBV6-8
D gene: TRBD1
CDR3 protein: CASSAGGLDTEAFF

J gene: TRBJ1-1
V gene: TRBV10-3
D gene: TRBD1
CDR3 protein: CAIMSRGGTEAFF

J gene: TRBJ2-2
V gene: TRBV7-9
D gene: TRBD2
CDR3 protein: CASSLGGGRADAGELFF

J gene: TRBJ2-7
V gene: TRBV7-9
D gene: NA
CDR3 protein: CASVVGQSSYEQYF

J gene: NA
V gene: TRBV6-1
D gene: TRBD2
CDR3 protein: CASRGRLAGVHEQYF

J gene: TRBJ2-1
V gene: TRBV11-2
D gene: TRBD2
CDR3 protein: CASSLGPGLAGGYNEQFF

J gene: TRBJ2-5
V gene: TRBV28
D gene: TRBD2
CDR3 protein: CASSSGSGYQETQYF

J gene: NA
V gene: TRBV19
D gene: NA
CDR3 protein: CATVVSGGQFF

J gene: TRBJ2-1
V gene: TRBV5-1
D gene: NA
CDR3 protein: CASSLELRGQPRQFF

J gene: TRBJ2-1
V gene: TRBV7-4
D gene: TRBD2
CDR3 protein: CASSLEWREGEQFF

J gene: TRBJ2-3
V gene: TRBV7-2
D gene: TRBD2
CDR3 protein: CASSLRSAGATDTQYF

J gene: TRBJ2-1
V gene: TRBV7-4
D gene: TRBD2
CDR3 protein: CASSLVRQRAGELKSSYNEQFF

J gene: TRBJ2-7
V gene: TRBV7-2
D gene: NA
CDR3 protein: CASSLVPGQSSYEQYF

J gene: NA
V gene: TRBV7-8
D gene: NA
CDR3 protein: CASSYLEGWVGEQFF

J gene: TRBJ2-5
V gene: TRBV5-5
D gene: NA
CDR3 protein: CASSSGGAWKETQYF

J gene: NA
V gene: TRBV7-6
D gene: NA
CDR3 protein: CASSLFMWETQYF

J gene: NA
V gene: TRBV6-6
D gene: NA
CDR3 protein: CASRAQGLGYEQYF

J gene: NA
V gene: TRBV5-6
D gene: TRBD1
CDR3 protein: CASSLGQGSNEQFF

J gene: TRBJ2-7
V gene: TRBV7-9
D gene: NA
CDR3 protein: CASSPIGIGPVFF

J gene: TRBJ2-3
V gene: TRBV11-2
D gene: NA
CDR3 protein: CASSLDGLPWGTDTQYF

J gene: NA
V gene: TRBV6-8
D gene: NA
CDR3 protein: CASREHGQGRWGTYEQYF

J gene: TRBJ2-5
V gene: TRBV7-2
D gene: NA
CDR3 protein: CASSFSAGSQETQYF

J gene: NA
V gene: TRBV12-5
D gene: TRBD2
CDR3 protein: CASGSRTSGKGEQYF

J gene: NA
V gene: TRBV25-1
D gene: NA
CDR3 protein: CASSDPLAAHQETQYF

J gene: TRBJ2-1
V gene: TRBV7-2
D gene: TRBD1
CDR3 protein: CASSSTGGYEQFF

J gene: NA
V gene: TRBV24-1
D gene: NA
CDR3 protein: CATGESPQETQYF

J gene: NA
V gene: TRBV7-4
D gene: NA
CDR3 protein: CASSLRWAGYSGEETQYF

J gene: TRBJ2-5
V gene: TRBV7-2
D gene: NA
CDR3 protein: CASRVRERGEQYF

J gene: NA
V gene: TRBV7-9
D gene: NA
CDR3 protein: CASSWRESGYTF

J gene: TRBJ2-5
V gene: TRBV7-3
D gene: NA
CDR3 protein: CASSLGRGQETQYF

J gene: TRBJ2-5
V gene: TRBV12-3/TRBV12-4
D gene: TRBD2
CDR3 protein: CASSLSRDYPGEQYF

J gene: TRBJ2-3
V gene: TRBV7-2
D gene: TRBD2
CDR3 protein: CASSQQASGDFTDTQYF